A selection of T cell receptor beta chains follows, all from one sample in a study of blood T cell repertoires in COVID-19. TCRdb's table, derived via immunoSEQ multiplex PCR, lists solely in-frame clones and lacks some. In the table there are approximately 230,000 clones, almost 90% of which are singletons. Sequencing was carried out using peripheral blood. These receptors came from a man older than 75 with acute or convalescent COVID-19. The CDR3 runs from the conserved cysteine through the conserved F or W. Each record gives: J gene, clone size, V gene, D gene, CDR3 DNA, CDR3 protein. D genes are given only for firm matches. The size entry is marked missing in some rows and otherwise reads once, few, many or a size class.

J: TRBJ1-4; size: NA; V: TRBV18; D: NA; DNA: TGTGCCAGCTCACCCTATTCGAGGGTTTCTACAACTAATGAAAAACTGTTTTTT; CDR3: CASSPYSRVSTTNEKLFF
J: TRBJ2-5; size: NA; V: TRBV5-1; D: NA; DNA: TGCGCCAGCAGCTTGTTTCCCTTCGGCAGGGGTGAGACCCAGTACTTC; CDR3: CASSLFPFGRGETQYF
J: TRBJ1-3; size: NA; V: TRBV6-6; D: NA; DNA: TGTGCCAGCAGATCGGGGGGGGAAAACACCATATATTTT; CDR3: CASRSGGENTIYF
J: TRBJ2-3; size: NA; V: TRBV11-3; D: NA; DNA: TGTGCCAGCAGCTTAGCCAGAAGCACAGATACGCAGTATTTT; CDR3: CASSLARSTDTQYF
J: TRBJ2-7; size: NA; V: TRBV23-1; D: NA; DNA: TGCGCCAGCAGTCGGAATCAGGCCTCCTACGAGCAGTACTTC; CDR3: CASSRNQASYEQYF
J: TRBJ2-2; size: NA; V: TRBV5-1; D: NA; DNA: TGCGCCAGCAGCGGCGGTGGGGCTCACACCGGGGAGCTGTTTTTT; CDR3: CASSGGGAHTGELFF
J: TRBJ2-7; size: NA; V: TRBV20-1; D: TRBD1; DNA: TGCAGTGCTAGTAACAGGGGAAGGGACGAGCAGTACTTC; CDR3: CSASNRGRDEQYF
J: TRBJ2-5; size: NA; V: TRBV3-1/TRBV3-2; D: TRBD2; DNA: TGTGCCAGCAGCCGCGGGACTAGCGGGAGCGGGGAGACCCAGTACTTC; CDR3: CASSRGTSGSGETQYF
J: TRBJ2-3; size: once; V: TRBV7-2; D: TRBD1; DNA: TGTGCCAGCAGCTTATCCGTGGCGACAGGGGTCACAGATACGCAGTATTTT; CDR3: CASSLSVATGVTDTQYF
J: TRBJ1-2; size: once; V: TRBV6-1; D: NA; DNA: TGTGCCAGCAGTGAAGCGGTCGACTTCTATGGCTACACCTTC; CDR3: CASSEAVDFYGYTF
J: TRBJ2-1; size: NA; V: TRBV5-1; D: TRBD2; DNA: TGCGCCAGCAGCTTGGAGCCGGGAGGGGATGAGCAGTTCTTC; CDR3: CASSLEPGGDEQFF
J: TRBJ2-7; size: NA; V: TRBV4-3; D: NA; DNA: TGCGCCAGCAGCGACGGGTCCTCGGAGCAGTACTTC; CDR3: CASSDGSSEQYF
J: TRBJ1-2; size: NA; V: TRBV7-2; D: TRBD1; DNA: TGTGCCAGCAGCGTGACAGGGAACTATGGCTACACCTTC; CDR3: CASSVTGNYGYTF
J: TRBJ1-2; size: few; V: TRBV4-3; D: NA; DNA: TGCGCCAGCAGCCAAGGGAGCTACTATGGCTACACCTTC; CDR3: CASSQGSYYGYTF
J: TRBJ1-5; size: NA; V: TRBV3-1/TRBV3-2; D: NA; DNA: TGTGCCAGCAGCCCTGGAGGGTTCAATCAGCCCCAGCATTTT; CDR3: CASSPGGFNQPQHF
J: TRBJ1-1; size: NA; V: TRBV4-2; D: NA; DNA: TGTGCCAGCAGCCAAATCAACAGGGACACTGAAGCTTTCTTT; CDR3: CASSQINRDTEAFF
J: TRBJ1-5; size: NA; V: TRBV11-2; D: NA; DNA: TGTGCCAGCAGCCCCGGAGGAGGTAATCAGCCCCAGCATTTT; CDR3: CASSPGGGNQPQHF